Following are 16 T cell receptor beta chains from one sample sequenced in a study of blood T cell repertoires in COVID-19. Profiling relied on immunoSEQ multiplex PCR, and the TCRdb table lists in-frame clones only, not all of them. The sample has some 300,000 clones; around 87% are singletons. Material for sequencing was peripheral blood. The receptor source for this set is a young man with active or convalescent COVID-19.

V is TRBV15 and J is TRBJ1-2; 8 bases match TRBD1. Trimming took 0 bases from V and 3 from J; bases not matched to a gene: 9. The CDR3 totals 17 residues. The germline CDR1 and CDR2 sequences are LNHNV and YYDKDF (reference sequence). CDR3 in DNA: TGTGCCACCAGCAGAGATGCAGGGGGCTGGTATGACTATGGCTACACCTTC. Amino acid sequence: CATSRDAGGWYDYGYTF.

This chain uses TRBV12-3 or TRBV12-4 with TRBJ1-1; 9 nucleotides agree with TRBD1. CDR3 length equals 13 residues. After removal of 5 bases from V and 5 bases from J, the junction contained 3 bases not matched to a gene. The CDR3 loop reads CASSKQGATEAFF. CDR3 coding DNA: TGTGCCAGCAGTAAACAGGGGGCTACTGAAGCTTTCTTT.

This clone has a handful of counts. The chain joins TRBV28 to TRBJ2-3, with TRBD2 matching 7 bases. The length of the CDR3 is 20 residues. CDR1 is MDHEN and CDR2 is SYDVKM in the germline V gene. J lost 0 bases, V lost 7 bases, and 22 bases had no gene match. In DNA form, the CDR3 reads TGTGCCAGCACCGGCCCGGGACTACAGATTATTCGTTCTAGCACAGATACGCAGTATTTT. Protein: CASTGPGLQIIRSSTDTQYF.

The V call is TRBV7-2, the J call TRBJ2-1; D is ambiguous. Germline CDR1 SGHTA, CDR2 FQGNSA. V lost 5 bases to trimming and J lost 7 bases, with 9 bases between them. This CDR3 region has 12 residues. The CDR3 DNA is TGTGCCAGCAGCACCTACTGGAATGAGCAGTTCTTC. Translating it yields CASSTYWNEQFF.

V gene TRBV5-5 combines with J gene TRBJ1-6; D may be TRBD1 (5 bases). Germline lookup yields CDR1 SGHKS and CDR2 YYEKEE (reference sequence). The V and J ends lost 2 bases and 5 bases respectively, with 17 bases between them. This CDR3 is built from 17 residues. The CDR3: CASSFAGLNRDNSPLHF. As DNA, the CDR3 is TGTGCCAGCAGCTTCGCGGGACTAAATCGCGATAATTCACCCCTCCACTTT.

The chain recombines TRBV10-3 with TRBJ2-1; TRBD1 aligns across 8 bases. Germline assignment: CDR1 ENHRY and CDR2 SYGVKD. The CDR3 is made up of 12 amino acids. Trimming at V came to 5 bases and at J to 7 bases, leaving 1 base not matched to a gene. The CDR3 is CAISRTGNEQFF. As DNA, the CDR3 is TGTGCCATCAGTAGGACAGGGAATGAGCAGTTCTTC.

V gene TRBV2 combines with J gene TRBJ2-3; 8 positions agree with TRBD1. This CDR3 is built from 15 residues. Trimming at V came to 5 bases and at J to 3 bases, leaving 7 bases not matched to a gene. Germline lookup yields CDR1 SNHLY and CDR2 FYNNEI. The CDR3 DNA follows: TGTGCCAGCAGTACGACAGGGGATGAGACAGATACGCAGTATTTT. It yields the protein CASSTTGDETDTQYF.

The chain recombines TRBV7-3 with TRBJ2-2, with TRBD2 identical over 9 bases. The V gene end was trimmed by 3 bases and the J gene end by 5 bases; junction bases not matched to a gene: 1. This CDR3 region has 14 residues. The germline V gene encodes CDR1 SGHTA and CDR2 FQGTGA. The CDR3 loop is CASSFTSGTGELFF. CDR3 DNA sequence: TGTGCCAGCAGCTTCACTAGCGGGACCGGGGAGCTGTTTTTT.

The V call is TRBV20-1, the J call TRBJ2-7; 11 nucleotides line up with TRBD2. CDR3 size: 13 residues. With 3 bases clipped from V and 7 bases from J, the junction kept 5 bases outside the gene matches. The germline gives CDR1 DFQATT, CDR2 SNEGSKA (reference sequence). CDR3 protein: CSASSGRAQEQYF. The CDR3 DNA follows: TGCAGTGCTAGTAGCGGGAGGGCCCAAGAGCAGTACTTC.

V gene TRBV2 combines with J gene TRBJ1-5; no definite D call. The V and J ends lost 7 bases and 3 bases respectively, with 7 bases between them. The germline V gene encodes CDR1 SNHLY and CDR2 FYNNEI. The CDR3 length is 12 residues. CDR3 region: CASMGPNQPQHF. The CDR3 region has the DNA TGTGCCAGCATGGGCCCCAATCAGCCCCAGCATTTT.

The chain recombines TRBV27 with TRBJ2-7, with D possibly being TRBD2 (6 bases). The germline CDR1 and CDR2 sequences are MNHEY and SMNVEV (reference sequence). V gave up 5 bases and J gave up 3 bases, with 20 bases separating them. This CDR3 region has 16 residues. DNA of the CDR3: TGTGCCAGCAGTACCCCTAGCGCCAGGGCCATCTACGAGCAGTACTTC. Its translation: CASSTPSARAIYEQYF.

This chain links TRBV6-6 with TRBJ2-6, with D possibly matching TRBD2 (5 bases). CDR1 MNHNY and CDR2 SVGAGI come from the germline V gene (reference sequence). V dropped 3 bases and J dropped 3 bases, with 9 bases sitting between them. The CDR3 extends over 15 amino acids. CDR3 sequence reads: CASSYEGSGANVLTF. The CDR3 region has the DNA TGTGCCAGCAGTTATGAGGGAAGTGGGGCCAACGTCCTGACTTTC.

The V and J genes are TRBV2 and TRBJ1-1; D unresolved. This CDR3 is 13 amino acids long. From germline, CDR1 is SNHLY and CDR2 FYNNEI. V lost 2 bases and J 4 bases, leaving 8 bases between the germline ends. In DNA, the CDR3 is TGTGCCAGCAGTGAACGGGAGGGCACTGAAGCTTTCTTT. Its protein product is CASSEREGTEAFF. The full variable domain, in which reference TRBV2 and TRBJ1-1 provide the parts outside the CDR3, is EPEVTQTPSHQVTQMGQEVILRCVPISNHLYFYWYRQILGQKVEFLVSFYNNEISEKSEIFDDQFSVERPDGSNFTLKIRSTKLEDSAMYFCASSEREGTEAFFGQGTRLTVV.

This clone was detected a few times. Other DNA sequences in this sample translate to the same CDR3. The gene calls are TRBV7-9 and TRBJ1-1; D is unclear. CDR3 length: 14 amino acids. The germline V gene has CDR1 SEHNR and CDR2 FQNEAQ (reference sequence). V was clipped by 0 bases and J by 5 bases, with 10 bases between them. The CDR3 spells CASSLANRRTEAFF. The CDR3 region has the DNA TGTGCCAGCAGCTTAGCAAACAGAAGAACTGAAGCTTTCTTT.

CDR3 loop: CASSTLSGRGTDTQYF. CDR3 coding DNA: TGTGCCAGCAGTACCCTTTCCGGGAGGGGGACAGATACGCAGTATTTT. The chain employs TRBV27 and TRBJ2-3; 8 bases line up with TRBD2. This CDR3 is built from 16 residues. Germline CDR1 reads MNHEY; CDR2 reads SMNVEV (reference sequence). With V trimmed by 5 bases and J by 3 bases, 10 bases remained unmatched.

The gene calls are TRBV25-1 and TRBJ2-7; 8 nucleotides agree with TRBD2. The CDR3 loop spans 12 amino acids. The germline CDR1 and CDR2 sequences are MGHDK and SYGVNS. CDR3 sequence (DNA): TGTGCTATGGTAGCGGGGTCCTACGAGCAGTACTTC. It encodes CAMVAGSYEQYF.